These 23 T cell receptor beta chains were all obtained from the same sample, sequenced in a study of blood T cell repertoires in COVID-19. Repertoires were generated with immunoSEQ multiplex PCR, while TCRdb's copy carries only in-frame clones and drops some. The table has 270,000 or so clones, under 90% seen once; the top ten hold roughly 3.1%. Source material: peripheral blood. Every receptor here comes from a woman between 18 and 29 years old with acute or convalescent COVID-19.

Points on this clone: Other DNA sequences in the sample encode the same CDR3. V gene TRBV5-1 combines with J gene TRBJ1-3; D not resolved. Trimming stripped 1 base from V and 4 bases from J, with 9 bases between. CDR3 length: 14 amino acids. CDR1 is SGHRS, CDR2 YFSETQ, per germline. The CDR3 protein is CASSLNTDGNTIYF. The CDR3 DNA follows: TGCGCCAGCAGCTTGAACACAGACGGAAACACCATATATTTT.

As DNA, the CDR3 is TGTGCCAGCAGCCAAGATTCGTGGGAGGCCTACAATGAGCAGTTCTTC. Its protein product is CASSQDSWEAYNEQFF. The gene calls are TRBV4-2 and TRBJ2-1; D is possibly TRBD2 (6 bases). The V gene's germline CDR1 is LGHNA and CDR2 YNFKEQ. V was shortened by 0 bases and J by 2 bases, with 11 bases between the two germline ends. The CDR3 is 16 residues long.

The chain joins TRBV24-1 to TRBJ2-1, with 7 bases fitting TRBD1. V shed 3 bases and J 7 bases; nucleotides not matched to a gene: 8. From germline, CDR1 is KGHDR and CDR2 SFDVKD. The length of the CDR3 is 15 residues. CDR3 sequence reads: CATSDAGTVPNEQFF. In nucleotides, the CDR3 is TGTGCCACCAGTGATGCCGGGACAGTTCCGAATGAGCAGTTCTTC.

The chain recombines TRBV5-4 with TRBJ1-6, with D perhaps TRBD1 (5 bases). Germline V gene data show CDR1 as SGHNT and CDR2 as YYREEE (reference sequence). Between the trimmed V and J ends, which lost 5 bases and 0 bases, there was a span of 12 bases. The CDR3 loop spans 16 amino acids. CDR3 sequence reads: CASRDTPNSYNSPLHF. CDR3 in DNA: TGTGCCAGCAGGGACACACCAAACTCCTATAATTCACCCCTCCACTTT.

The rearrangement links TRBV4-3 to TRBJ1-4; unclear D gene. V was cut by 2 bases and J by 5 bases, with 15 bases left in between. Germline V gene data show CDR1 as LGHNA and CDR2 as YSLEER. The CDR3 totals 16 residues. CDR3 residues: CASSQTRGSENEKLFF. In DNA, the CDR3 is TGCGCCAGCAGCCAAACCAGAGGGAGTGAAAATGAAAAACTGTTTTTT.

The rearrangement uses TRBV11-2 and TRBJ2-7; possibly TRBD1 for D (5 bases). Between the trimmed V and J ends, which lost 4 bases and 5 bases, there was a span of 15 bases. The CDR3 covers 14 residues. Germline assignment: CDR1 SGHAT and CDR2 FQNNGV. The CDR3 protein is CASSSPGQGDEQYF. In nucleotides, the CDR3 is TGTGCCAGCAGCTCCCCCGGCCAGGGCGACGAGCAGTACTTC.

The rearrangement joins TRBV6-5 to TRBJ1-2; 7 nucleotides align to TRBD1. From germline, CDR1 is MNHEY and CDR2 SVGAGI. The trim removed 10 bases at V and 8 bases at J, leaving 16 bases unmatched. The length of the CDR3 is 14 residues. The CDR3 DNA reads TGTGCCACATGGAACAGGGGTGGTGGCTACGGCTACACCTTC. Protein: CATWNRGGGYGYTF.

This chain links TRBV27 with TRBJ2-7; 16 bases map to TRBD2. V shed 6 bases and J 7 bases; nucleotides not matched to a gene: 6. The CDR3 is 15 residues long. CDR1 is MNHEY and CDR2 is SMNVEV in the germline V gene (reference sequence). CDR3: CASSQGTSGRGEQYF. The CDR3 region has the DNA TGTGCCAGCAGCCAAGGGACTAGCGGGAGGGGGGAGCAGTACTTC.

The chain combines TRBV2 with TRBJ1-1; D is ambiguous. Germline loops: CDR1 SNHLY, CDR2 FYNNEI. Trimming left V 4 bases short and J 0 bases short, with 9 bases between. CDR3 length: 14 amino acids. The CDR3 DNA follows: TGTGCCAGCAGTGTGTCCAGGCTGAACACTGAAGCTTTCTTT. Translating gives CASSVSRLNTEAFF.

V and J are TRBV28 and TRBJ1-5, with D unclear. V was clipped by 4 bases and J by 5 bases, with 12 bases between them. This CDR3 region has 14 residues. Per the germline V gene, CDR1 is MDHEN and CDR2 is SYDVKM. The chain's CDR3 is CASSYRWADQPQHF. DNA of the CDR3: TGTGCCAGCAGTTATAGATGGGCAGATCAGCCCCAGCATTTT. The full variable domain, with the rest looked up from reference TRBV28 and TRBJ1-5, is DVKVTQSSRYLVKRTGEKVFLECVQDMDHENMFWYRQDPGLGLRLIYFSYDVKMKEKGDIPEGYSVSREKKERFSLILESASTNQTSMYLCASSYRWADQPQHFGDGTRLSIL.

The chain uses TRBV18 and TRBJ1-5; 8 positions match TRBD1. This CDR3 region has 15 residues. V lost 3 bases, J lost 3 bases, and 4 bases stayed unmatched. CDR1 and CDR2 (germline): KGHSH, LQKENI. CDR3 loop: CASSPGTGLNQPQHF. Written as DNA, the CDR3 is TGTGCCAGCTCACCTGGGACAGGACTCAATCAGCCCCAGCATTTT. The entire variable domain, with the rest obtained from reference TRBV18 and TRBJ1-5, is as follows: NAGVMQNPRHLVRRRGQEARLRCSPMKGHSHVYWYRQLPEEGLKFMVYLQKENIIDESGMPKERFSAEFPKEGPSILRIQQVVRGDSAAYFCASSPGTGLNQPQHFGDGTRLSIL.

The gene calls are TRBV2 and TRBJ2-7; possible D gene TRBD2, 6 bases. Germline V lookup: CDR1 SNHLY, CDR2 FYNNEI. V shed 4 bases and J shed 13 bases, with 14 bases lying between them. CDR3 length: 11 amino acids. Here the CDR3 reads CASSARGGPYF. The CDR3 DNA sequence: TGTGCCAGCAGTGCGCGGGGCGGACCCTACTTC.

The chain recombines TRBV6-2 or TRBV6-3 with TRBJ1-1; D gene ambiguous. This CDR3 is 18 amino acids long. The V gene's germline CDR1 is MNHEY and CDR2 SVGEGT. Trimming pared 7 bases from V and 0 bases from J, leaving 24 bases between. CDR3 in DNA: TGTGCCAGCACCCCAGTCGACGGAGGTACACTTATGAACACTGAAGCTTTCTTT. This encodes CASTPVDGGTLMNTEAFF.

The chain combines TRBV6-5 with TRBJ1-2, with D possibly TRBD1 on 6 matching bases. Per germline, CDR1 MNHEY and CDR2 SVGAGI. V shed 5 bases and J shed 3 bases, with 10 bases lying between them. This CDR3 comprises 13 residues. CDR3 sequence: CASSNRVDYGYTF. The CDR3 nucleotides are TGTGCCAGCAGTAACAGGGTGGACTATGGCTACACCTTC.

The chain has TRBV6-5 and TRBJ2-7; 10 bases fit TRBD1. CDR3 size: 14 residues. Germline V gene lookup returns CDR1 MNHEY and CDR2 SVGAGI. V lost 5 bases and J lost 6; bases outside the gene matches: 7. As DNA, the CDR3 is TGTGCCAGCAGTCCCGGGACAGGGGTGGGCGAGCAGTACTTC. The encoded protein is CASSPGTGVGEQYF.

The chain recombines TRBV25-1 with TRBJ1-3; TRBD1 might be the D (5 bases). CDR1 is MGHDK and CDR2 is SYGVNS in the germline V gene. The CDR3 has 14 amino acids. The V and J ends lost 3 bases and 2 bases respectively, with 8 bases between them. CDR3 nucleotide sequence: TGTGCCAGCAGTGACAAGGGGACTGGAAACACCATATATTTT. It translates to CASSDKGTGNTIYF.

The V and J genes are TRBV3-1 (or the pseudogene TRBV3-2) and TRBJ1-1, with 10 bases matching TRBD1. CDR3 length: 14 amino acids. Per the germline V gene, CDR1 is LGHDT and CDR2 is YNNKEL (reference sequence). The junction had 1 base not matched to a gene; V was cut back by 6 bases and J by 0 bases. CDR3 DNA: TGTGCCAGCAGGACAGGGGGCTTGAACACTGAAGCTTTCTTT. Translated, it gives CASRTGGLNTEAFF.

V usage is TRBV18 and J usage is TRBJ1-2; TRBD1 agrees at 7 bases. Germline trimming cut 2 bases from V and 2 bases from J; bases unmatched to any gene: 5. The CDR3 has 15 residues. From germline, CDR1 is KGHSH and CDR2 LQKENI. The CDR3 DNA reads TGTGCCAGCTCACCATTCCAACAGGGGAACTATGGCTACACCTTC. Its translation is CASSPFQQGNYGYTF.

J is TRBJ1-2 and V is TRBV7-2; 9 positions match TRBD1. J lost 6 bases, V lost 3 bases, and 8 bases had no gene match. The length of the CDR3 is 15 residues. Germline loops: CDR1 SGHTA, CDR2 FQGNSA. The CDR3 protein is CASSFQDRGQHGYTF. CDR3 sequence (DNA): TGTGCCAGCAGCTTCCAGGACAGGGGACAACATGGCTACACCTTC. The variable domain in full, completed from reference TRBV7-2 and TRBJ1-2, reads GAGVSQSPSNKVTEKGKDVELRCDPISGHTALYWYRQSLGQGLEFLIYFQGNSAPDKSGLPSDRFSAERTGGSVSTLTIQRTQQEDSAVYLCASSFQDRGQHGYTFGSGTRLTVV.

This clone has just a few counts. The same CDR3 can be traced to other DNA sequences in this sample. The genes are TRBV6-5 and TRBJ1-2; tentatively, D is TRBD1 (5 bases). Trimming left V 2 bases short and J 5 bases short, with 9 bases between. CDR3 size: 13 residues. Per the germline V gene, CDR1 is MNHEY and CDR2 is SVGAGI. CDR3 sequence (DNA): TGTGCCAGCAGTTACACGGGGGTATATGGCTACACCTTC. As protein: CASSYTGVYGYTF.

The rearrangement joins TRBV7-2 to TRBJ2-3; 10 nucleotides match TRBD2. The germline V gene encodes CDR1 SGHTA and CDR2 FQGNSA. The CDR3 length is 19 residues. The V segment lost 0 bases and the J segment 1 base; nucleotides outside the gene matches: 10. Here the CDR3 reads CASSLAGLAGVMGTDTQYF. The DNA for the CDR3 is TGTGCCAGCAGCTTAGCAGGCCTAGCGGGAGTAATGGGCACAGATACGCAGTATTTT.

V is TRBV4-1 and J is TRBJ1-1; D may be TRBD1 (5 bases). CDR3 length: 15 residues. The ends were cut back, 3 bases at V and 4 bases at J, with 15 bases in the middle. Germline CDR1 and CDR2: MGHRA and YSYEKL. The CDR3 region has the DNA TGCGCCAGCAGCCAGGGGCTCGGGCAGGCCACTGAAGCTTTCTTT. This encodes CASSQGLGQATEAFF.

The genes are TRBV28 and TRBJ2-1; 7 bases fit TRBD1. V lost 0 bases and J lost 10; bases outside the gene matches: 6. This CDR3 has 14 residues. Per the germline V gene, CDR1 is MDHEN and CDR2 is SYDVKM. The CDR3 DNA follows: TGTGCCAGCAGTTTATGGGCAGGGGGTAGAGAGCAGTTCTTC. It codes for CASSLWAGGREQFF.